The 21 T cell receptor beta chains listed next were all sequenced from one sample in a study of T cell repertoires in cytomegalovirus infection. TCRdb fed the reads into MiXCR, producing one record per CDR3 protein. The profile shows about 320,000 distinct CDR3 sequences, over 7.5% of them singletons. The material sequenced was PBMCs. These receptors originate from a human donor in good health (CMV status not recorded). Some clones in this sample may be carry-over from other donors' samples.

This clonotype has a handful of counts. The rearrangement links TRBV12-3 or TRBV12-4 to TRBJ1-2, with a possible D match to TRBD1 (5 bases). V lost 5 bases to trimming and J lost 6 bases, with 16 bases between them. The CDR3 totals 14 residues. In nucleotides, the CDR3 is TGTGCCAGCAGTACCTCCCCCGGGGCTCATGGCTACACCTTC. Residues: CASSTSPGAHGYTF.

This clonotype was detected ten times or more. The chain couples TRBV28 to TRBJ2-7; the D gene is possibly TRBD2 (6 bases). With 5 bases removed from V and 1 base from J, the gap between germline ends came to 18 bases. CDR1 and CDR2 (germline): MDHEN, SYDVKM. The CDR3 totals 16 residues. The CDR3 DNA reads TGTGCCAGCAGTCCACGGATTAGCGGTCTTTCCTACGAGCAGTACTTC. Its translation is CASSPRISGLSYEQYF.

This clonotype was seen repeatedly, ten times or more. The chain carries TRBV12-3 or TRBV12-4 and TRBJ2-3; a weak D match, TRBD2 (6 bases). V was shortened by 4 bases and J by 1 base, with 12 bases between the two germline ends. CDR3 size: 15 residues. The CDR3 region has the DNA TGTGCCAGCAGTTGGGGAGGTGGCGGCACAGATACGCAGTATTTT. Protein sequence: CASSWGGGGTDTQYF.

This clonotype was recorded a few times. The chain has TRBV27 and TRBJ2-3; tentative D call: TRBD1 (5 bases). The CDR3 length is 14 residues. Germline CDR1 and CDR2: MNHEY and SMNVEV (reference sequence). Trimming removed 2 bases from V and 2 bases from J, with 8 bases in between. This chain's CDR3 is CASSLTGYTDTQYF. CDR3 nucleotide sequence: TGTGCCAGCAGTTTAACAGGTTACACAGATACGCAGTATTTT.

CDR3 coding DNA: TGTGCCAGCAGCAGGACAGGGGAGGCCTATAATTCACCCCTCCACTTT. Translating it yields CASSRTGEAYNSPLHF. This sequence joins TRBV6-6 and TRBJ1-6, with 9 bases matching TRBD1. The CDR3 runs to 16 residues. Trimming cost V 6 bases and J 2 bases; bases outside gene matches: 5. The germline V gene has CDR1 MNHNY and CDR2 SVGAGI (reference sequence).

This chain connects TRBV7-3 to TRBJ1-2; D unresolved. The CDR3 totals 13 residues. CDR1 is SGHTA, CDR2 FQGTGA, per germline. With 2 bases removed from V and 7 bases from J, the gap between germline ends came to 11 bases. The CDR3 here is CASSLDVFGGYTF. CDR3 nucleotides: TGTGCCAGCAGCTTAGACGTGTTCGGTGGCTACACCTTC.

This clonotype was counted at least ten times. This chain uses TRBV19 with TRBJ1-1; TRBD1 matches at 8 bases. Trimming at V came to 4 bases and at J to 4 bases, leaving 2 bases not matched to a gene. Germline-derived CDR1 and CDR2 are LNHDA and SQIVND (reference sequence). The CDR3 is 13 residues long. The CDR3 nucleotides are TGTGCCAGTAGTAACAGGGGGGGCACTGAAGCTTTCTTT. Its protein product is CASSNRGGTEAFF.

In its sample, this clonotype was seen many times. The chain carries TRBV7-2 and TRBJ2-1; D gene ambiguous. The V gene lost 0 bases and the J gene lost 7 bases, with 16 bases spanning the gap. Germline lookup yields CDR1 SGHTA and CDR2 FQGNSA. This CDR3 is 16 amino acids long. The chain's CDR3 is CASSLAWDPVWNEQFF. The CDR3 nucleotides are TGTGCCAGCAGCTTAGCTTGGGATCCCGTCTGGAATGAGCAGTTCTTC.

The chain couples TRBV6-2 or TRBV6-3 to TRBJ2-5; unclear D gene. Germline-derived CDR1 and CDR2 are MNHEY and SVGEGT. Trimming shortened V by 0 bases and J by 5 bases, and 10 bases separated the two germline ends. The CDR3 is 14 residues long. CDR3 sequence reads: CASSYSIWMETQYF. The CDR3 region has the DNA TGTGCCAGCAGTTACTCGATTTGGATGGAGACCCAGTACTTC.

This clonotype was detected only a few times. CDR3 sequence: CASSLSIGADTQYF. As DNA, the CDR3 is TGTGCCAGCAGCTTATCAATTGGGGCAGATACGCAGTATTTT. V is TRBV7-9 and J is TRBJ2-3; unclear D gene. Trimming left V 2 bases short and J 4 bases short, with 10 bases between. CDR1 and CDR2 (germline): SEHNR, FQNEAQ (reference sequence). The CDR3 contains 14 residues.

This clonotype has a handful of counts. The chain combines TRBV7-6 with TRBJ1-2; maybe TRBD1 (5 bases). The CDR3 runs to 14 residues. Trimming left V 2 bases short and J 6 bases short, with 13 bases between. Looked up from germline, CDR1 is SGHVS and CDR2 is FNYEAQ. The chain's CDR3 is CASSLPGGKDGYTF. The CDR3, as DNA: TGTGCCAGCAGCTTACCCGGGGGGAAGGATGGCTACACCTTC.

This clonotype was observed at least ten times. The chain is built from TRBV7-2 and TRBJ1-3; D not certain. Trimming shortened V by 2 bases and J by 8 bases, and 7 bases separated the two germline ends. The CDR3 runs to 12 residues. CDR1 is SGHTA and CDR2 is FQGNSA in the germline V gene. The CDR3 region is CASSLSRHTIYF. DNA for the CDR3: TGTGCCAGCAGCTTAAGTCGCCACACCATATATTTT. The full variable domain, in which reference TRBV7-2 and TRBJ1-3 provide the parts outside the CDR3, is GAGVSQSPSNKVTEKGKDVELRCDPISGHTALYWYRQSLGQGLEFLIYFQGNSAPDKSGLPSDRFSAERTGGSVSTLTIQRTQQEDSAVYLCASSLSRHTIYFGEGSWLTVV.

This clonotype appeared many times. The CDR3 DNA is TGTGCCAGCAGTTTATCGTGGACGTTTACCTACGAGCAGTACTTC. Residues: CASSLSWTFTYEQYF. This sequence joins TRBV28 and TRBJ2-7; no reliable D call. The CDR3 is made up of 15 amino acids. Germline CDR1 and CDR2: MDHEN and SYDVKM. V lost 1 base, J lost 2 bases, and 12 bases lay in between.

The chain carries TRBV20-1 and TRBJ2-3; D not resolved. Trimming pared 4 bases from V and 0 bases from J, leaving 14 bases between. Looked up from germline, CDR1 is DFQATT and CDR2 is SNEGSKA (reference sequence). The CDR3 has 15 residues. The CDR3 loop reads CSAMFSPHSTDTQYF. CDR3 DNA sequence: TGCAGTGCTATGTTCAGTCCCCATAGCACAGATACGCAGTATTTT.

This clonotype occurred many times. The chain employs TRBV7-9 and TRBJ2-3, with TRBD2 matching 8 bases. In germline, CDR1 is SEHNR, CDR2 FQNEAQ (reference sequence). This CDR3 has 17 residues. J lost 4 bases, V lost 7 bases, and 16 bases had no gene match. CDR3 sequence reads: CASTRQRAPGGADTQYF. The CDR3 DNA reads TGTGCCAGCACCCGACAGCGGGCGCCGGGAGGGGCAGATACGCAGTATTTT.

Ten or more counts support this clonotype. In DNA form, the CDR3 reads TGTGCCAGCAGCTTAACTAGATCCAATGAGCAGTTCTTC. Translated: CASSLTRSNEQFF. The V gene is TRBV7-2, the J gene TRBJ2-1; D might be TRBD2 (5 bases). Trimming stripped 2 bases from V and 6 bases from J, with 8 bases between. The CDR3 consists of 13 residues. Germline values: CDR1 SGHTA, CDR2 FQGNSA.

The sample holds many counts of this clonotype. The rearrangement joins TRBV11-2 to TRBJ2-3, with D tentatively TRBD1 (6 bases). The V end lost 1 base, the J end lost 14 bases, and 19 bases lay between the germline ends. The CDR3 sequence is 14 residues long. CDR1 is SGHAT, CDR2 FQNNGV, per germline. The DNA of the CDR3 is TGTGCCAGCAGCTTAGGCCAGGGGCTCCCCATTGGGTATTTT. It specifies CASSLGQGLPIGYF.

This clonotype has at least ten counts. J is TRBJ2-3 and V is TRBV19, with 12 bases aligning to TRBD2. The germline V gene has CDR1 LNHDA and CDR2 SQIVND (reference sequence). The CDR3 totals 16 residues. Trimming removed 5 bases from V and 4 bases from J; junction bases left unmatched: 7. CDR3: CASSALTSGGADTQYF. CDR3 DNA sequence: TGTGCCAGTAGTGCCTTGACTAGCGGGGGCGCAGATACGCAGTATTTT.

This clonotype was observed many times. V is TRBV7-2 and J is TRBJ2-1, with D unclear. The CDR3 loop spans 14 amino acids. Trimming shortened V by 2 bases and J by 4 bases, and 9 bases separated the two germline ends. Germline CDR1 reads SGHTA; CDR2 reads FQGNSA. The CDR3 protein is CASSLKNGYNEQFF. The CDR3 DNA sequence: TGTGCCAGCAGCTTAAAAAACGGTTACAATGAGCAGTTCTTC.

This clonotype was seen many times. This chain uses TRBV9 with TRBJ2-2, with D hard to call. CDR1 and CDR2 (germline): SGDLS, YYNGEE. Deletions cut 4 bases from V and 1 base from J, with 8 bases between. CDR3 length: 14 amino acids. CDR3 sequence: CASSPRLNTGELFF. The CDR3 nucleotides read TGTGCCAGCAGCCCCCGACTGAACACCGGGGAGCTGTTTTTT.

This clonotype has ten or more counts. This chain links TRBV6-2 or TRBV6-3 with TRBJ1-2; D remains unclear. V lost 2 bases, J lost 6 bases, and 22 bases lay in between. CDR1 and CDR2 from the germline V gene are MNHEY and SVGEGT. CDR3 size: 17 residues. The CDR3 sequence: CASSYVEGPFQRNGYTF. DNA for the CDR3: TGTGCCAGCAGTTACGTGGAGGGCCCCTTTCAGAGGAATGGCTACACCTTC.